The 30 T cell receptor beta chains reported below all come from one sample, sequenced in a study of cytomegalovirus exposure and HLA in healthy donors. The PCR was carried out with 60 Vbeta primers and 13 Jbeta primers. Sequencing used immunoSEQ multiplex PCR; TCRdb keeps in-frame clones, though not all of them. The data contain around 90,000 clones, around three quarters of them singletons. Sequencing was done on a sample of PBMCs. The receptors shown here come from a male donor in good health and CMV-seropositive.

This clone was observed a handful of times. The rearrangement links TRBV7-2 to TRBJ2-7, with 8 bases aligning to TRBD1. With V trimmed by 4 bases and J by 3 bases, 5 bases remained unmatched. Per germline, CDR1 SGHTA and CDR2 FQGNSA. The CDR3 runs to 14 residues. The CDR3 region is CASSSRQGSYEQYF. In DNA form, the CDR3 reads TGTGCCAGCAGCTCCAGACAGGGGAGCTACGAGCAGTACTTC.

The chain employs TRBV9 and TRBJ2-5, with a possible D match to TRBD2 (6 bases). Per the germline V gene, CDR1 is SGDLS and CDR2 is YYNGEE. Trimming removed 5 bases at V and 1 base at J, with 18 bases between. This CDR3 comprises 16 residues. CDR3 sequence reads: CASSSPLRGAQETQYF. In DNA, the CDR3 is TGTGCCAGCAGTTCACCCCTTCGCGGGGCCCAAGAGACCCAGTACTTC. Together with reference TRBV9 and TRBJ2-5, the CDR3 gives the full variable domain: DSGVTQTPKHLITATGQRVTLRCSPRSGDLSVYWYQQSLDQGLQFLIQYYNGEERAKGNILERFSAQQFPDLHSELNLSSLELGDSALYFCASSSPLRGAQETQYFGPGTRLLVL.

The chain uses TRBV5-1 and TRBJ1-5; TRBD1 matches 7 bases. Germline CDR1 reads SGHRS; CDR2 reads YFSETQ. V dropped 4 bases and J dropped 4; count of bases not matched to a gene: 8. The CDR3 has 15 amino acids. The DNA of the CDR3 is TGCGCCAGCAGCCTTGGCACAGGGGTTAATCAGCCCCAGCATTTT. It yields the protein CASSLGTGVNQPQHF. The full variable domain, completed using reference TRBV5-1 and TRBJ1-5, is KAGVTQTPRYLIKTRGQQVTLSCSPISGHRSVSWYQQTPGQGLQFLFEYFSETQRNKGNFPGRFSGRQFSNSRSEMNVSTLELGDSALYLCASSLGTGVNQPQHFGDGTRLSIL.

The V gene is TRBV6-5, the J gene TRBJ1-6; possible D gene TRBD1, 5 bases. Germline values: CDR1 MNHEY, CDR2 SVGAGI. This CDR3 is built from 14 residues. V gave up 8 bases and J gave up 7 bases, with 15 bases separating them. CDR3 residues: CASGRGLGNSPLHF. In DNA form, the CDR3 reads TGTGCCAGCGGCCGGGGACTCGGAAATTCACCCCTCCACTTT.

CDR3 sequence (DNA): TGTGCCAGCAGCGCGACAGGGGGCGTTGAAAAACTGTTTTTT. Translation gives CASSATGGVEKLFF. The chain carries TRBV5-6 and TRBJ1-4; 10 bases fit TRBD1. CDR1 SGHDT and CDR2 YYEEEE come from the germline V gene. The length of the CDR3 is 14 residues. With 4 bases clipped from V and 7 bases from J, the junction kept 4 bases outside the gene matches.

V and J are TRBV11-1 and TRBJ2-6; 9 bases are shared with TRBD1. This CDR3 has 16 amino acids. V was clipped by 6 bases and J by 0 bases; unmatched bases: 3. Looked up from germline, CDR1 is SGHAT and CDR2 is FQDESV (reference sequence). The CDR3 DNA reads as TGTGCCAGCAGGACAGGGGGTAGCTCTGGGGCCAACGTCCTGACTTTC. It specifies CASRTGGSSGANVLTF.

The V call is TRBV7-9, the J call TRBJ2-7, with D uncertain. CDR1 SEHNR and CDR2 FQNEAQ come from the germline V gene (reference sequence). This CDR3 has 12 residues. Trimming removed 4 bases at V and 7 bases at J, with 11 bases between. The CDR3 loop reads CASSWAPEEQYF. The CDR3 region has the DNA TGTGCCAGCAGCTGGGCCCCCGAGGAGCAGTACTTC.

The rearrangement links TRBV29-1 to TRBJ2-1, with TRBD1 matching over 12 bases. V shed 6 bases, J shed 6 bases, and the junction held 3 bases outside the gene matches. The germline CDR1 and CDR2 sequences are SQVTM and ANQGSEA. This CDR3 is 13 amino acids long. The CDR3 loop is CSVGQGAINEQFF. In DNA, the CDR3 is TGCAGCGTGGGACAGGGGGCTATCAATGAGCAGTTCTTC.

There are a few counts of this clone. The genes are TRBV5-1 and TRBJ1-1; 9 bases agree with TRBD1. Germline V gene data show CDR1 as SGHRS and CDR2 as YFSETQ. Trimming at V came to 0 bases and at J to 11 bases, leaving 5 bases not matched to a gene. The CDR3 totals 13 residues. CDR3 sequence (DNA): TGCGCCAGCAGCTTGGATACCGGGACAGGGGCTTTCTTT. This codes for CASSLDTGTGAFF.

The chain is built from TRBV30 and TRBJ2-7; 7 bases line up with TRBD1. After removal of 6 bases from V and 4 bases from J, the junction contained 15 bases not matched to a gene. Germline V gene data show CDR1 as GTSNPN and CDR2 as SVGIG (reference sequence). The CDR3 totals 15 residues. CDR3 bases: TGTGCCTGCACCTCCCCGTTTAGACAGGGTTACGAGCAGTACTTC. Translating gives CACTSPFRQGYEQYF.

The rearrangement joins TRBV5-1 to TRBJ2-1, with a weak D call TRBD2 (6 bases). Germline loops: CDR1 SGHRS, CDR2 YFSETQ. The CDR3 length is 15 residues. With 7 bases removed from V and 1 base from J, the gap between germline ends came to 15 bases. CDR3 region: CASGSGATSYNEQFF. CDR3 in DNA: TGCGCCAGCGGTAGCGGTGCCACTTCCTACAATGAGCAGTTCTTC.

V usage is TRBV4-1 and J usage is TRBJ1-5, with TRBD1 identical over 10 bases. CDR1 is MGHRA, CDR2 YSYEKL, per germline. CDR3 size: 13 residues. V was clipped by 11 bases and J by 4 bases; unmatched bases: 5. The CDR3 DNA sequence: TGCGCCGGGGGGACAGGGGAAAATCAGCCCCAGCATTTT. This translates into CAGGTGENQPQHF.

The J gene is TRBJ1-1, the V gene TRBV14; the D is unclear. Trimming stripped 2 bases from V and 4 bases from J, with 14 bases between. The germline CDR1 and CDR2 sequences are SGHDN and FVKESK. The CDR3 spans 15 residues. CDR3: CASSQSSVGSTEAFF. In DNA, the CDR3 is TGTGCCAGCAGCCAATCCTCAGTAGGGAGCACTGAAGCTTTCTTT.

The chain joins TRBV5-1 to TRBJ1-6, with 9 bases identical to TRBD1. The V segment lost 4 bases and the J segment 8 bases; nucleotides outside the gene matches: 7. Germline V CDR1 and CDR2: SGHRS, YFSETQ. The CDR3 contains 15 residues. CDR3 DNA sequence: TGCGCCAGCAGCGGGGGGACAGGGCGGGATTCACCCCTCCACTTT. This encodes CASSGGTGRDSPLHF.

The CDR3 sequence: CASSFSGQGGDYGYTF. Here the CDR3 DNA reads TGTGCCAGCAGCTTCTCAGGACAGGGTGGTGACTATGGCTACACCTTC. The rearrangement joins TRBV7-2 to TRBJ1-2; 8 bases are shared with TRBD1. CDR1 is SGHTA, CDR2 FQGNSA, per germline. J was trimmed by 3 bases and V by 3 bases; bases with no gene match: 9. This CDR3 is built from 16 residues.

The V gene is TRBV7-2, the J gene TRBJ2-1; tentative D call: TRBD1 (5 bases). Between the trimmed V and J ends, which lost 1 base and 6 bases, there was a span of 10 bases. The CDR3 loop spans 14 amino acids. In germline, CDR1 is SGHTA, CDR2 FQGNSA. The CDR3 is CASSLGVGVNEQFF. CDR3 bases: TGTGCCAGCAGCTTAGGTGTAGGGGTCAATGAGCAGTTCTTC.

The gene calls are TRBV4-1 and TRBJ2-5, with 8 nucleotides matching TRBD1. The CDR3 consists of 15 residues. The germline CDR1 and CDR2 sequences are MGHRA and YSYEKL. V gave up 4 bases and J gave up 6 bases; unmatched junction bases: 10. The CDR3 is CASSPDRGRGQTQYF. The CDR3 DNA follows: TGCGCCAGCAGCCCCGACAGGGGTAGAGGGCAGACCCAGTACTTC.

This clone appeared a few times. The DNA for the CDR3 is TGTGCCTGGAGTGACCGGACCACTAGCTCCTATAATTCACCCCTCCACTTT. Translated: CAWSDRTTSSYNSPLHF. The chain recombines TRBV30 with TRBJ1-6; D not resolved. Trimming removed 1 base from V and 0 bases from J, with 13 bases in between. Germline CDR1 reads GTSNPN; CDR2 reads SVGIG (reference sequence). This CDR3 comprises 17 residues.

The genes are TRBV6-5 and TRBJ2-7; 7 nucleotides line up with TRBD1. Germline V lookup: CDR1 MNHEY, CDR2 SVGAGI. Unmatched junction bases numbered 11, after V lost 6 bases and J lost 6 bases. CDR3 size: 14 residues. This CDR3 reads CASRDGTVPSEQYF. The CDR3 nucleotides read TGTGCCAGCAGGGACGGGACAGTTCCTTCCGAGCAGTACTTC.

CDR3 coding DNA: TGTGCCAGCAGTCCGACAGGACAAAGTGGCTACACCTTC. Translating it yields CASSPTGQSGYTF. V is TRBV6-5 and J is TRBJ1-2; D might be TRBD1 (6 bases). This CDR3 contains 13 residues. CDR1 MNHEY and CDR2 SVGAGI come from the germline V gene. Trimming pared 5 bases from V and 7 bases from J, leaving 14 bases between.

V is TRBV4-1 and J is TRBJ2-7, with 7 bases lining up with TRBD1. Germline CDR1 is MGHRA and CDR2 is YSYEKL. There are 13 residues in the CDR3. V was clipped by 4 bases and J by 5 bases; unmatched bases: 5. CDR3 sequence (DNA): TGCGCCAGCAGCCGCCGGGACAGCGACGAGCAGTACTTC. This sequence encodes CASSRRDSDEQYF.

The chain joins TRBV4-1 to TRBJ2-5; no definite D call. Per the germline V gene, CDR1 is MGHRA and CDR2 is YSYEKL. This CDR3 spans 15 amino acids. The V and J ends lost 5 bases and 4 bases respectively, with 17 bases between them. CDR3 sequence reads: CASSSHGQASETQYF. Written as DNA, the CDR3 is TGCGCCAGCAGCTCCCATGGGCAGGCCTCAGAGACCCAGTACTTC.

The chain has TRBV2 and TRBJ1-2; 8 bases are shared with TRBD1. The J segment lost 2 bases and the V segment lost 3 bases, leaving 8 bases of the junction unmatched. CDR1 is SNHLY and CDR2 is FYNNEI in the germline V gene. This CDR3 spans 16 amino acids. CDR3 loop: CASSEGRRQGNYGYTF. The CDR3 nucleotides are TGTGCCAGCAGTGAGGGGCGCCGACAGGGGAACTATGGCTACACCTTC.

The V call is TRBV7-9, the J call TRBJ1-3, with TRBD1 identical over 8 bases. CDR1 and CDR2 (germline): SEHNR, FQNEAQ (reference sequence). The CDR3 runs 14 residues. With V trimmed by 5 bases and J by 4 bases, 4 bases remained unmatched. The CDR3 region is CASSPRGQGNTIYF. CDR3 nucleotides: TGTGCCAGCAGCCCCAGGGGGCAAGGAAACACCATATATTTT.

The V call is TRBV4-1, the J call TRBJ2-5, with D possibly matching TRBD1 (6 bases). Germline values: CDR1 MGHRA, CDR2 YSYEKL. Trimming removed 5 bases from V and 2 bases from J, with 15 bases in between. The CDR3 length is 15 residues. The CDR3 nucleotides are TGCGCCAGCAGCTACCAAGGACAGTATCAAGAGACCCAGTACTTC. As protein: CASSYQGQYQETQYF.

This clone occurred a few times. One end of the junction fails to match germline, which may point to a read error. V usage is TRBV5-1 and J usage is TRBJ2-6; 7 positions match TRBD1. This CDR3 contains 12 residues. Germline values: CDR1 SGHRS, CDR2 YFSETQ. The DNA for the CDR3 is TGCGCCAGCAGGGCAGGGGGCAACGTCCTGACTTTC. Translating gives CASRAGGNVLTF. Filled out from reference TRBV5-1 and TRBJ2-6, the complete variable domain reads KAGVTQTPRYLIKTRGQQVTLSCSPISGHRSVSWYQQTPGQGLQFLFEYFSETQRNKGNFPGRFSGRQFSNSRSEMNVSTLELGDSALYLCASRAGGNVLTFGAGSRLTVL.

V is TRBV6-5 and J is TRBJ1-2; D ambiguous. Germline V CDR1 and CDR2: MNHEY, SVGAGI. V lost 3 bases and J 7 bases, leaving 6 bases between the germline ends. The CDR3 extends over 11 amino acids. CDR3 sequence (DNA): TGTGCCAGCAGTTATCCCGGTGGCTACACCTTC. Its protein is CASSYPGGYTF.

The V and J genes are TRBV21-1 and TRBJ1-4; TRBD1, the D gene given by the table, was not confirmed from the DNA. TRBV21-1 is flagged as a pseudogene. The CDR3 covers 12 residues. The CDR3 is CASSLQRDRPIF. Here the CDR3 DNA reads TGTGCCAGCAGCCTCCAGAGGGACAGACCTATTTTT.

This chain links TRBV27 with TRBJ1-6, with 8 positions matching TRBD1. This CDR3 region has 15 residues. Germline CDR1 MNHEY, CDR2 SMNVEV (reference sequence). V lost 5 bases to trimming and J lost 6 bases; unmatched junction nucleotides: 6. The CDR3 coding sequence is TGTGCCAGCAGTAGGACAGGGTCCAGTAATTCACCCCTCCACTTT. Its protein product is CASSRTGSSNSPLHF.

This clone was seen a few times. The chain is built from TRBV10-3 and TRBJ2-4; D gene unclear. There are 11 residues in the CDR3. The V gene lost 10 bases and the J gene lost 5 bases, with 9 bases spanning the gap. Germline lookup yields CDR1 ENHRY and CDR2 SYGVKD. CDR3 bases: TGTGCCACCTCCTGGCAAAACATTCAGTACTTC. Translated, it gives CATSWQNIQYF.